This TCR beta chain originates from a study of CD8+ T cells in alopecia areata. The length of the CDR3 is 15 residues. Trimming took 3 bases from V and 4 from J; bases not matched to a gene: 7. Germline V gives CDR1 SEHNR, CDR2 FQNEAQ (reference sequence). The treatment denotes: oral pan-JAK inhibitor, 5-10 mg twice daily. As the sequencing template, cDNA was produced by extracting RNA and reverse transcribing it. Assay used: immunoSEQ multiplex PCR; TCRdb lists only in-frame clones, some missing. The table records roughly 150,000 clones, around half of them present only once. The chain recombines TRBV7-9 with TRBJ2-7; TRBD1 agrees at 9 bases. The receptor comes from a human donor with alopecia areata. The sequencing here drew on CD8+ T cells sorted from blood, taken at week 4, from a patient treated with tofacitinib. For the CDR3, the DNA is TGTGCCAGCAGCTTTATCCGGGACAGGGTGTACGAGCAGTACTTC. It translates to CASSFIRDRVYEQYF.